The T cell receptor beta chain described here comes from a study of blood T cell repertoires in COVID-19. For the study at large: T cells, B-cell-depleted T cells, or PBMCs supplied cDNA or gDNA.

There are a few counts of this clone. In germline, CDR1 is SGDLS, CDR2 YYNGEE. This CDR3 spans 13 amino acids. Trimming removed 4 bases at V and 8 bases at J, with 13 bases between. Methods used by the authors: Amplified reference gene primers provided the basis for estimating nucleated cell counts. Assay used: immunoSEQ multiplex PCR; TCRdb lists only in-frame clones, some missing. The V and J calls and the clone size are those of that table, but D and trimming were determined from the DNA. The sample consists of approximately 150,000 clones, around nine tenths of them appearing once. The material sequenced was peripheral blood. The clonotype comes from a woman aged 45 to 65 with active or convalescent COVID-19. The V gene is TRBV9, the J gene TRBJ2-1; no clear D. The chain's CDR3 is CASSPRLYYEQFF. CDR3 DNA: TGTGCCAGCAGCCCCCGACTGTACTATGAGCAGTTCTTC. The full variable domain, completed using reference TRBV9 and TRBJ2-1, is DSGVTQTPKHLITATGQRVTLRCSPRSGDLSVYWYQQSLDQGLQFLIQYYNGEERAKGNILERFSAQQFPDLHSELNLSSLELGDSALYFCASSPRLYYEQFFGPGTRLTVL.